This T cell receptor (beta chain) derives from a study of Graves' ophthalmopathy and Graves' hyperthyroidism. With V trimmed by 6 bases and J by 2 bases, 7 bases remained unmatched. The CDR3 runs 15 residues. Germline V gene sequence: CDR1 KGHSH, CDR2 LQKENI. Amplification of TCR beta CDR3 regions used RNA transcripts. RT-PCR with HTBI primers came first, then second-round multiplex PCR. TCRdb used MiXCR to reprocess the multiplex PCR reads, holding one entry per CDR3 protein. Among some 400,000 distinct CDR3 sequences listed, around 19% were seen once. This clonotype was counted at least ten times. The antigen remains unidentified. Study-wide findings and caveats: Blood samples also showed most expanded thyroid clonotypes exceeding 0.001 frequency.

V and J are TRBV18 and TRBJ2-7; TRBD1 matches at 10 bases. Source material: peripheral blood. The TCR sequence derives from a woman younger than 35 with Graves' ophthalmopathy. The chain's CDR3 is CASSLSGTGAYEQYF. The CDR3 DNA follows: TGTGCCAGCTCGCTTTCCGGGACAGGGGCCTACGAGCAGTACTTC.